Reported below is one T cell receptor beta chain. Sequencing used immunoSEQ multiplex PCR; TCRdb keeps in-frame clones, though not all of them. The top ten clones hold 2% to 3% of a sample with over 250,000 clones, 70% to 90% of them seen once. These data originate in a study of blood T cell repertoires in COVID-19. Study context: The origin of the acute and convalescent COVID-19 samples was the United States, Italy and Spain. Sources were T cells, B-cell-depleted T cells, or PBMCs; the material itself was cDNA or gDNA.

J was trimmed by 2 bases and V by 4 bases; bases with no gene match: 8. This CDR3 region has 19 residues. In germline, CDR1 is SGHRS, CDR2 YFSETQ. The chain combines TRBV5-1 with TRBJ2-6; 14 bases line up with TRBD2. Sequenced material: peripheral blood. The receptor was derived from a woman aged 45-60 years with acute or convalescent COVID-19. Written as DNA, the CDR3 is TGCGCCAGCAGCGTAACCCCGGGACTAGCGGGAGCTGGGGCCAACGTCCTGACTTTC. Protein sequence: CASSVTPGLAGAGANVLTF. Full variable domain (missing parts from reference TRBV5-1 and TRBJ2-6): KAGVTQTPRYLIKTRGQQVTLSCSPISGHRSVSWYQQTPGQGLQFLFEYFSETQRNKGNFPGRFSGRQFSNSRSEMNVSTLELGDSALYLCASSVTPGLAGAGANVLTFGAGSRLTVL.